This entry concerns a single TCR beta chain. Its antigen is unidentified. The data are from a study of T cell responses to AZD1222 COVID-19 vaccine. Study-wide findings and caveats: Repertoire sampling happened only post peak T cell response. There were mostly white British donors and more females than males, and clonal diversity was possibly underestimated. Spike-specific TCRs gained breadth and depth after people received two AZD1222 doses. Vaccine-associated CD4 TCRs ranged over spike, dominating at 160-218 and 743-854.

The data were produced by immunoSEQ multiplex PCR, yet TCRdb's version contains in-frame clones alone and is incomplete. This sample has 95,000 to 150,000 clones, with roughly nine tenths found just once. Germline CDR1 and CDR2: SGHTA and FQGTGA. This CDR3 is built from 15 residues. With 1 base removed from V and 1 base from J, the gap between germline ends came to 8 bases. This receptor was identified in an adult in good health. The chain has TRBV7-3 and TRBJ1-3; D not resolved. This material consisted of peripheral blood, taken on day 0 of AZD1222 vaccination. The CDR3 is CASSLNGGSGNTIYF. Written as DNA, the CDR3 is TGTGCCAGCAGCTTAAATGGAGGGTCTGGAAACACCATATATTTT. The full variable domain, its missing parts supplied by reference TRBV7-3 and TRBJ1-3, is GAGVSQTPSNKVTEKGKYVELRCDPISGHTALYWYRQSLGQGPEFLIYFQGTGAADDSGLPNDRFFAVRPEGSVSTLKIQRTERGDSAVYLCASSLNGGSGNTIYFGEGSWLTVV.